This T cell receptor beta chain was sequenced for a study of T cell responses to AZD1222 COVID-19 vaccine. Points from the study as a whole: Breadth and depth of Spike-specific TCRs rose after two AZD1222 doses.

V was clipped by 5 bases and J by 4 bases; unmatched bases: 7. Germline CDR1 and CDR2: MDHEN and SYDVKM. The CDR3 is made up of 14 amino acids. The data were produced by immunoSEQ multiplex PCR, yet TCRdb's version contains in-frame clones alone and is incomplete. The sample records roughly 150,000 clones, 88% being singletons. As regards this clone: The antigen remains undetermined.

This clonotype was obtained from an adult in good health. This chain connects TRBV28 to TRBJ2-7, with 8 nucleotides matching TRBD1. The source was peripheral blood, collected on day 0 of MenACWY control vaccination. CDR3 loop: CASSRQGARYEQYF. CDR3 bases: TGTGCCAGCAGTCGTCAGGGGGCGAGGTACGAGCAGTACTTC. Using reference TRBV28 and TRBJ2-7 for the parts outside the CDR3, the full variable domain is DVKVTQSSRYLVKRTGEKVFLECVQDMDHENMFWYRQDPGLGLRLIYFSYDVKMKEKGDIPEGYSVSREKKERFSLILESASTNQTSMYLCASSRQGARYEQYFGPGTRLTVT.